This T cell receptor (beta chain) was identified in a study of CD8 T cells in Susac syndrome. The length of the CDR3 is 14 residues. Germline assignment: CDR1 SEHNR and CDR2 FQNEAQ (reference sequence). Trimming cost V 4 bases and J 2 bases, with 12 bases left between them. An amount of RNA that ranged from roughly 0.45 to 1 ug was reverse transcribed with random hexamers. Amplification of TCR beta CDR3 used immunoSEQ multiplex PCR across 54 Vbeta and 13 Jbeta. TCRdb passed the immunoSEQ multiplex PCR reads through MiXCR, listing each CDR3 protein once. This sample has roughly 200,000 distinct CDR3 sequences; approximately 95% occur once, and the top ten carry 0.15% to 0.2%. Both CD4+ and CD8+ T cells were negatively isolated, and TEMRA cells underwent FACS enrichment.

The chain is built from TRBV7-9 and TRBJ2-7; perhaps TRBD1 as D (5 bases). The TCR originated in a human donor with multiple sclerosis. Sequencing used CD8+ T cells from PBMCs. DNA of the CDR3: TGTGCCAGCAGCTCCCCGACAGATACCTACGAGCAGTACTTC. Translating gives CASSSPTDTYEQYF.